Listed here are 13 T cell receptor beta chains from one sample, sequenced in a study of cytomegalovirus exposure and HLA in healthy donors. PCR used 60 Vbeta primers and 13 Jbeta primers. Assay: immunoSEQ multiplex PCR; the TCRdb copy retains only in-frame clones and omits some. The sample lists 130,000 to 150,000 clones; approximately 71% were seen once. Sequencing was done on a sample of PBMCs. Receptor source: a woman aged 45-65 years in good health and CMV-seronegative.

The gene calls are TRBV6-1 and TRBJ1-5; D is perhaps TRBD1 (6 bases). The CDR3 sequence is 14 residues long. The germline V and J ends were trimmed by 5 bases and 3 bases, with 11 bases remaining between them. Germline V gene sequence: CDR1 MNHNS, CDR2 SASEGT. The CDR3 is CASSRTEVNQPQHF. The CDR3 DNA reads as TGTGCCAGCAGTCGGACAGAAGTCAATCAGCCCCAGCATTTT.

The rearrangement links TRBV7-2 to TRBJ1-1, with D unresolved. The germline gives CDR1 SGHTA, CDR2 FQGNSA. The CDR3 runs to 15 residues. V gave up 1 base and J gave up 3 bases, with 12 bases separating them. The CDR3 spells CASSLVLQDYTEAFF. DNA for the CDR3: TGTGCCAGCAGCTTAGTATTGCAGGACTACACTGAAGCTTTCTTT. Drawing the rest from reference TRBV7-2 and TRBJ1-1, the complete variable domain is GAGVSQSPSNKVTEKGKDVELRCDPISGHTALYWYRQSLGQGLEFLIYFQGNSAPDKSGLPSDRFSAERTGGSVSTLTIQRTQQEDSAVYLCASSLVLQDYTEAFFGQGTRLTVV.

The CDR3 DNA reads TGTGCCAGCAGCCCCAATCCTCGGCGGAGGGAGCTGTTTTTT. This gives the protein CASSPNPRRRELFF. V and J are TRBV4-2 and TRBJ2-2; D is undetermined. V was clipped by 4 bases and J by 9 bases, with 15 bases between them. Germline V gene lookup returns CDR1 LGHNA and CDR2 YNFKEQ. CDR3 size: 14 residues.

The chain couples TRBV5-4 to TRBJ2-3, with 11 nucleotides matching TRBD1. The junction had 9 bases not matched to a gene; V was cut back by 0 bases and J by 6 bases. Germline-derived CDR1 and CDR2 are SGHNT and YYREEE (reference sequence). This CDR3 comprises 17 residues. The CDR3 loop reads CASSLGGTGGTFDTQYF. CDR3 nucleotide sequence: TGTGCCAGCAGCTTGGGGGGGACAGGGGGGACGTTCGATACGCAGTATTTT.

This rearrangement joins TRBV19 to TRBJ1-1, with D possibly matching TRBD1 (6 bases). V was trimmed by 4 bases and J by 2 bases, leaving 17 bases between them. Germline V gene lookup returns CDR1 LNHDA and CDR2 SQIVND (reference sequence). The CDR3 runs 16 residues. For the CDR3, the DNA is TGTGCCAGTAGTAAAATGACAGGCCGCTCTAACACTGAAGCTTTCTTT. Translation gives CASSKMTGRSNTEAFF.

This clone was seen a handful of times. The rearrangement links TRBV10-1 to TRBJ2-3; a weak D match, TRBD2 (7 bases). There are 15 residues in the CDR3. Looked up from germline, CDR1 is WNHNN and CDR2 is SYGVQD (reference sequence). V was trimmed by 3 bases and J by 4 bases, leaving 14 bases between them. CDR3 bases: TGCGCCAGCAGTGAAATCACGGGGGGCCCAGATACGCAGTATTTT. This encodes CASSEITGGPDTQYF.

The CDR3 sequence is CASGLGGDTEAFF. The CDR3 nucleotides are TGTGCCAGCGGTCTAGGGGGCGACACTGAAGCTTTCTTT. This chain uses TRBV7-6 with TRBJ1-1; TRBD1 agrees at 7 bases. The CDR3 extends over 13 amino acids. Germline CDR1 and CDR2: SGHVS and FNYEAQ. V gave up 8 bases and J gave up 3 bases; unmatched junction bases: 6.

CDR3 DNA: TGTGCCAGCAGCAGGCGGCGCCCTAACTATGGCTACACCTTC. This encodes CASSRRRPNYGYTF. The rearrangement joins TRBV21-1 to TRBJ1-2. TRBV21-1 is assigned pseudogene status. The CDR3 is 14 residues long.

Here the CDR3 reads CAWVQGLNTEAFF. DNA for the CDR3: TGTGCCTGGGTGCAGGGGTTGAACACTGAAGCTTTCTTT. The chain combines TRBV30 with TRBJ1-1, with D possibly matching TRBD1 (6 bases). Germline assignment: CDR1 GTSNPN and CDR2 SVGIG (reference sequence). Deletions cut 5 bases from V and 0 bases from J, with 10 bases between. This CDR3 comprises 13 residues.

The chain links TRBV28 to TRBJ2-5, with 13 bases matching TRBD2. The germline V gene has CDR1 MDHEN and CDR2 SYDVKM. V lost 2 bases to trimming and J lost 2 bases; unmatched junction nucleotides: 5. The CDR3 is 17 amino acids. The CDR3 nucleotides are TGTGCCAGCAGTTTACTTCGACTAGCGGGGGGTCAAGAGACCCAGTACTTC. Encoded protein: CASSLLRLAGGQETQYF.

The genes are TRBV5-1 and TRBJ1-5, with 7 nucleotides matching TRBD1. The CDR3 is 15 residues long. CDR1 and CDR2 (germline): SGHRS, YFSETQ. V lost 4 bases and J lost 2; bases outside the gene matches: 6. The CDR3 DNA follows: TGCGCCAGCAGCCCTACTACAGGGGGCAATCAGCCCCAGCATTTT. Protein product: CASSPTTGGNQPQHF.

This clone was counted between two and nine times. The chain carries TRBV6-6 and TRBJ2-5, with 8 bases fitting TRBD2. With 8 bases clipped from V and 4 bases from J, the junction kept 6 bases outside the gene matches. The CDR3 sequence is 13 residues long. Per the germline V gene, CDR1 is MNHNY and CDR2 is SVGAGI (reference sequence). DNA of the CDR3: TGTGCCAGCGATAGCGGGGTCCGAGAGACCCAGTACTTC. Translation gives CASDSGVRETQYF.

This chain uses TRBV5-1 with TRBJ2-2; D possibly corresponds to TRBD1 (5 bases). CDR1 SGHRS and CDR2 YFSETQ come from the germline V gene. The CDR3 extends over 18 amino acids. Trimming cost V 4 bases and J 2 bases, with 21 bases left between them. The CDR3: CASSPGSGHILNTGELFF. CDR3 coding DNA: TGCGCCAGCAGCCCCGGATCCGGACATATACTAAACACCGGGGAGCTGTTTTTT.